Only one count was recorded for the clone carrying this T cell receptor beta chain. Antigen unknown. The table came from immunoSEQ multiplex PCR; TCRdb's copy has only in-frame clones and leaves some out. Of tens of thousands of clones listed, 92% are singletons. These data belong to a study of OX40 agonist ivuxolimab in advanced cancers. Whole-study results and caveats: At 0.1 to 3.0 mg/kg, clonal expansion of CD4+ and CD8+ blood T cells had occurred by week 6.

V was clipped by 0 bases and J by 2 bases, with 12 bases between them. The V gene's germline CDR1 is SGDLS and CDR2 YYNGEE. The CDR3 loop spans 15 amino acids. This sequence joins TRBV9 and TRBJ2-7, with D possibly being TRBD1 or TRBD2 (6 bases each). The sequence was obtained from an adult with an advanced solid tumor such as melanoma, head and neck, liver or kidney cancer. The source material was CD4+ or CD8+ T cells sorted from blood, sampled in a trial of the OX40 agonist ivuxolimab. The CDR3: CASSVGGDTTYEQYF. The CDR3 DNA reads as TGTGCCAGCAGCGTAGGGGGGGACACCACCTACGAGCAGTACTTC.